The 7 T cell receptor beta chains below were found in one sample sequenced in a study of radiotherapy plus CTLA-4 blockade in lung cancer. Profiling relied on immunoSEQ multiplex PCR, and the TCRdb table lists in-frame clones only, not all of them. This table has about 32,000 clones, 80% to 90% appearing once. The material sequenced was peripheral blood, taken from a patient treated with radiotherapy plus ipilimumab. These receptors came from a human donor with non-small cell lung cancer that progressed on radiotherapy plus ipilimumab.

The J gene is TRBJ1-2, the V gene TRBV25-1; D is undetermined. CDR3 size: 14 residues. V was trimmed by 2 bases and J by 3 bases, leaving 10 bases between them. CDR1 is MGHDK, CDR2 SYGVNS, per germline. The CDR3 bases are TGTGCCAGCAGTGAACTTCAATTAGACTATGGCTACACCTTC. Its translation: CASSELQLDYGYTF.

The V call is TRBV10-1, the J call TRBJ1-1; D is uncertain. The V and J ends lost 6 bases and 0 bases respectively, with 8 bases between them. The CDR3 runs 13 residues. CDR1 is WNHNN and CDR2 is SYGVQD in the germline V gene (reference sequence). The CDR3 DNA reads TGCGCCAGCAGACAGCTCATGAACACTGAAGCTTTCTTT. Protein: CASRQLMNTEAFF.

On this clone: A read error may account for a junction end that differs from germline. V and J are TRBV7-7 and TRBJ2-2, with D perhaps TRBD1 (6 bases). Germline CDR1 is SSHAT and CDR2 is FNYEAQ (reference sequence). The CDR3 extends over 16 amino acids. CDR3 loop: CASSFFGQPNTGELFF. Here the CDR3 DNA reads TGTGCTAGCAGCTTTTTTGGACAGCCGAACACCGGGGAGCTGTTTTTT.

The genes are TRBV27 and TRBJ2-5, with 9 bases that match TRBD2. J was trimmed by 2 bases and V by 5 bases; bases with no gene match: 9. Germline lookup yields CDR1 MNHEY and CDR2 SMNVEV (reference sequence). This CDR3 contains 16 residues. The CDR3 coding sequence is TGTGCCAGCAGTACTCTAGCGGGGAGCGAACAAGAGACCCAGTACTTC. Its translation is CASSTLAGSEQETQYF.

The chain links TRBV21-1 to TRBJ2-5; the DNA was not used to check the table's D call, TRBD2. TRBV21-1 is termed a pseudogene. The CDR3 totals 14 residues. CDR3 nucleotide sequence: TGTGCCAGCAGCGTCCCCCGGAGTCAAGAGACCCAGTACTTC. Translated: CASSVPRSQETQYF.

The rearrangement joins TRBV11-1 to TRBJ1-3; D not resolved. Germline-derived CDR1 and CDR2 are SGHAT and FQDESV (reference sequence). The CDR3 length is 14 residues. V gave up 1 base and J gave up 4 bases, with 8 bases separating them. The CDR3 protein is CASSLEATGNTIYF. DNA for the CDR3: TGTGCCAGCAGCTTAGAAGCGACGGGAAACACCATATATTTT.

The chain carries TRBV29-1 and TRBJ1-2; 8 positions agree with TRBD1. Per the germline V gene, CDR1 is SQVTM and CDR2 is ANQGSEA. The CDR3 contains 14 residues. J gave up 8 bases and V 6 bases, and 14 bases lay outside the gene matches. The CDR3: CSVQGQGSWNGYTF. CDR3 nucleotides: TGCAGCGTGCAAGGACAGGGCAGCTGGAACGGCTACACCTTC.